The 4 T cell receptor beta chains listed next were all sequenced from one sample in a study of T cells in Graves' hyperthyroidism and ophthalmopathy (dated by TCRdb to between 2017 and 2020). The method was multiplex PCR. Sequencing took place on an Illumina HiSeq 2000. Amplification of TCR beta CDR3 regions was carried out from RNA transcripts. For the first round of RT-PCR on the TCR CDR3, the HTBI primer set was used together with the Qiagen OneStep RT-PCR kit. The public reads were reprocessed in TCRdb via fastp at Q25 and MiXCR, keeping in-frame beta chains. Rows merge per CDR3 protein into single entries with the most common DNA and genes. Within this sample are more than 500,000 distinct CDR3 sequences, with about 16% of them counted one time only. Less than 30% of the sample rests with the top ten. Material for sequencing was blood. These receptors were collected from a woman in her thirties with Graves' ophthalmopathy.

This clonotype was recorded at least ten times. The chain is built from TRBV27 and TRBJ1-1; 8 bases agree with TRBD1. CDR1 and CDR2 from the germline V gene are MNHEY and SMNVEV (reference sequence). V lost 8 bases, J lost 3 bases, and 11 bases stayed unmatched. The CDR3 has 15 residues. The CDR3 is CASRRGPGQDTEAFF. CDR3 DNA: TGTGCCAGCCGAAGGGGCCCGGGACAGGACACTGAAGCTTTCTTT.

This clonotype was counted ten times or more. This chain uses TRBV30 with TRBJ2-7, with TRBD1 as a possible D gene (7 bases). Germline values: CDR1 GTSNPN, CDR2 SVGIG (reference sequence). V was trimmed by 4 bases and J by 5 bases, leaving 18 bases between them. This CDR3 spans 14 amino acids. CDR3 sequence reads: CAWTSVEGAHEQYF. CDR3 DNA: TGTGCCTGGACATCGGTGGAGGGGGCGCACGAGCAGTACTTC.

The CDR3 is CATAWAGGNTGELFF. CDR3 sequence (DNA): TGCGCCACCGCGTGGGCGGGGGGGAACACCGGGGAGCTGTTTTTT. The chain joins TRBV4-1 to TRBJ2-2, with 8 bases matching TRBD2. V dropped 10 bases and J dropped 1; count of bases not matched to a gene: 8. Germline assignment: CDR1 MGHRA and CDR2 YSYEKL. The CDR3 has 15 amino acids.

The V gene is TRBV7-2, the J gene TRBJ2-7; unclear D gene. CDR1 SGHTA and CDR2 FQGNSA come from the germline V gene. The CDR3 covers 14 residues. V was pared by 5 bases and J by 0 bases, with 11 bases between. The CDR3 protein is CASSRAASSYEQYF. In DNA form, the CDR3 reads TGTGCCAGCAGCCGGGCGGCGAGCTCCTACGAGCAGTACTTC.